The 29 T cell receptor beta chains in this list originate from one sample, sequenced in a study of CD8 T cells in ankylosing spondylitis. Study-level points and caveats: Ankylosing spondylitis blood appeared to be characterized by a TCR beta motif of 7 to 9 highly homologous variants.

One entry per CDR3 protein results from TCRdb running MiXCR on the 5' RACE reads. The top ten clones hold roughly 15% of a sample with approximately 300,000 distinct CDR3 sequences, around 7.6% of them seen once. Their specific antigens are unknown. Sequencing input: blood, either unsorted or a sorted T cell fraction (not recorded which). These receptors came from a male donor with ankylosing spondylitis.

This clonotype was seen only a few times. This chain joins TRBV11-2 and TRBJ2-1, with 9 bases lining up with TRBD2. Trimming at V came to 5 bases and at J to 10 bases, leaving 12 bases not matched to a gene. The germline CDR1 and CDR2 sequences are SGHAT and FQNNGV. This CDR3 is built from 15 residues. The chain's CDR3 is CASSLGVREGREQFF. As DNA, the CDR3 is TGTGCCAGCAGCCTGGGGGTGCGGGAGGGCCGGGAGCAGTTCTTC.

In its sample, this clonotype was seen a few times. The V call is TRBV7-2, the J call TRBJ2-1, with TRBD2 matching over 7 bases. J lost 4 bases, V lost 3 bases, and 6 bases had no gene match. The CDR3 contains 15 residues. The germline V gene encodes CDR1 SGHTA and CDR2 FQGNSA. The CDR3 loop is CASSFPAGQYNEQFF. DNA of the CDR3: TGTGCCAGCAGCTTCCCAGCGGGGCAATACAATGAGCAGTTCTTC.

The chain links TRBV28 to TRBJ2-5; TRBD2 matches at 7 bases. The germline V gene encodes CDR1 MDHEN and CDR2 SYDVKM. V dropped 5 bases and J dropped 5; count of bases not matched to a gene: 11. CDR3 length: 15 residues. The CDR3 loop reads CASSRPGLRLETQYF. As DNA, the CDR3 is TGTGCCAGCAGTCGACCGGGACTAAGGTTGGAGACCCAGTACTTC.

There are many counts of this clonotype. J is TRBJ2-3 and V is TRBV7-9, with TRBD2 as a possible D gene (5 bases). The V and J ends lost 3 bases and 1 base respectively, with 8 bases between them. The germline V gene has CDR1 SEHNR and CDR2 FQNEAQ (reference sequence). There are 14 residues in the CDR3. The CDR3 spells CASSFAEGTDTQYF. In nucleotides, the CDR3 is TGTGCCAGCAGCTTTGCGGAGGGCACAGATACGCAGTATTTT.

There are a few counts of this clonotype. The chain uses TRBV6-2 or TRBV6-3 and TRBJ2-1; 7 nucleotides align to TRBD1. Germline V CDR1 and CDR2: MNHEY, SVGEGT. The CDR3 loop spans 12 amino acids. Unmatched junction bases numbered 7, after V lost 2 bases and J lost 15 bases. The DNA for the CDR3 is TGTGCCAGCAGTTACGAAGACAGGGCTCCGTTCTTC. Its protein product is CASSYEDRAPFF.

The chain combines TRBV7-2 with TRBJ2-5; 7 bases agree with TRBD2. The CDR3 runs to 13 residues. The ends lost 6 bases at V and 5 bases at J; junction bases unmatched: 6. The germline V gene has CDR1 SGHTA and CDR2 FQGNSA. The CDR3 DNA reads as TGTGCCAGCAGTCCAGCGGGGTTGGAGACCCAGTACTTC. Its protein is CASSPAGLETQYF. Full variable domain (remainder filled in from reference TRBV7-2 and TRBJ2-5): GAGVSQSPSNKVTEKGKDVELRCDPISGHTALYWYRQSLGQGLEFLIYFQGNSAPDKSGLPSDRFSAERTGGSVSTLTIQRTQQEDSAVYLCASSPAGLETQYFGPGTRLLVL.

The chain's CDR3 is CASSPVTGGYSYNEQFF. The CDR3 nucleotides read TGTGCCAGCAGCCCGGTGACAGGGGGGTACTCCTACAATGAGCAGTTCTTC. This chain joins TRBV7-6 and TRBJ2-1, with TRBD1 identical over 9 bases. CDR1 SGHVS and CDR2 FNYEAQ come from the germline V gene. CDR3 length: 17 residues. Trimming cost V 5 bases and J 0 bases; bases outside gene matches: 8.

There are a few counts of this clonotype. The V gene is TRBV13, the J gene TRBJ2-5; TRBD2 is a possible D gene (5 bases). Germline loops: CDR1 PRHDT, CDR2 FYEKMQ (reference sequence). Between the trimmed V and J ends, which lost 4 bases and 4 bases, there was a span of 16 bases. The CDR3 consists of 15 residues. For the CDR3, the DNA is TGTGCCAGCAGCTCCCAAGCGGCTAGCCGAGAGACCCAGTACTTC. Residues: CASSSQAASRETQYF.

The sample holds a few counts of this clonotype. V usage is TRBV6-5 and J usage is TRBJ2-6, with D tentatively TRBD1 or TRBD2 (5 bases each). The CDR3 runs 17 residues. Trimming stripped 2 bases from V and 0 bases from J, with 11 bases between. The germline V gene encodes CDR1 MNHEY and CDR2 SVGAGI. CDR3 loop: CASSYDGAPSGANVLTF. The CDR3 DNA follows: TGTGCCAGCAGTTACGACGGGGCTCCCTCTGGGGCCAACGTCCTGACTTTC.

The V and J genes are TRBV6-5 and TRBJ2-3; D call uncertain. Germline V gene lookup returns CDR1 MNHEY and CDR2 SVGAGI. The V gene lost 2 bases and the J gene lost 4 bases, with 13 bases spanning the gap. The CDR3 length is 15 residues. The CDR3 protein is CASSYNPIVPDTQYF. In DNA, the CDR3 is TGTGCCAGCAGTTACAATCCCATCGTTCCAGATACGCAGTATTTT.

The chain carries TRBV4-1 and TRBJ2-3; 10 bases line up with TRBD2. The germline V gene has CDR1 MGHRA and CDR2 YSYEKL. CDR3 length equals 17 residues. V shed 0 bases, J shed 6 bases, and the junction held 9 bases outside the gene matches. Here the CDR3 reads CASSQDYLAGEVDTQYF. Written as DNA, the CDR3 is TGCGCCAGCAGCCAAGATTACCTAGCGGGAGAGGTGGATACGCAGTATTTT.

V usage is TRBV20-1 and J usage is TRBJ2-1; a possible D gene is TRBD2 (5 bases). Germline-derived CDR1 and CDR2 are DFQATT and SNEGSKA (reference sequence). The CDR3 consists of 13 residues. Trimming removed 5 bases from V and 3 bases from J, with 11 bases in between. CDR3 region: CSAHPLGYNEQFF. The CDR3 DNA follows: TGCAGTGCTCACCCACTAGGCTACAATGAGCAGTTCTTC.

This chain connects TRBV12-3 or TRBV12-4 to TRBJ1-2; D remains unclear. The CDR3 runs 13 residues. The V and J ends lost 0 bases and 5 bases respectively, with 7 bases between them. The CDR3 DNA reads as TGTGCCAGCAGTTTAGCAAAAAGTTATGGCTACACCTTC. It codes for CASSLAKSYGYTF.

J is TRBJ2-6 and V is TRBV7-9; D remains unclear. The germline CDR1 and CDR2 sequences are SEHNR and FQNEAQ (reference sequence). CDR3 size: 15 residues. Trimming removed 5 bases at V and 3 bases at J, with 11 bases between. CDR3 in amino acids: CASSLRQVGANVLTF. The CDR3 nucleotides are TGTGCCAGCAGCCTACGTCAGGTTGGGGCCAACGTCCTGACTTTC.

This clonotype showed up many times. This chain joins TRBV29-1 and TRBJ2-3; 10 bases map to TRBD2. The germline CDR1 and CDR2 sequences are SQVTM and ANQGSEA. The junction had 6 bases not matched to a gene; V was cut back by 8 bases and J by 4 bases. The CDR3 totals 13 residues. The CDR3 region has the DNA TGCAGCCTGAGCGGGAGGGTTTCAGATACGCAGTATTTT. Its protein is CSLSGRVSDTQYF.

There are a few counts of this clonotype. The genes are TRBV28 and TRBJ2-4; 15 nucleotides line up with TRBD2. V gave up 2 bases and J gave up 6 bases; unmatched junction bases: 8. This CDR3 comprises 18 residues. Germline CDR1 and CDR2: MDHEN and SYDVKM. CDR3 protein: CASSLPGLAGGSRNIQYF. The CDR3 bases are TGTGCCAGCAGTTTACCGGGACTAGCGGGAGGTAGTAGAAACATTCAGTACTTC.

This clonotype has more than one count but fewer than ten. The rearrangement joins TRBV30 to TRBJ2-7; 8 nucleotides agree with TRBD1. The CDR3 covers 13 residues. Germline CDR1 GTSNPN, CDR2 SVGIG (reference sequence). V was pared by 5 bases and J by 2 bases, with 5 bases of the junction left unmatched. CDR3 coding DNA: TGTGCCTGGGGACAGGGCACTCCCTACGAGCAGTACTTC. This gives the protein CAWGQGTPYEQYF. The full variable domain, with the rest looked up from reference TRBV30 and TRBJ2-7, is SQTIHQWPATLVQPVGSPLSLECTVEGTSNPNLYWYRQAAGRGLQLLFYSVGIGQISSEVPQNLSASRPQDRQFILSSKKLLLSDSGFYLCAWGQGTPYEQYFGPGTRLTVT.

The table lists this clonotype with a few counts. The chain combines TRBV5-6 with TRBJ2-7; tentatively, D is TRBD2 (5 bases). The ends were cut back, 4 bases at V and 6 bases at J, with 14 bases in the middle. The CDR3 has 13 amino acids. The germline CDR1 and CDR2 sequences are SGHDT and YYEEEE. The CDR3 region is CASSLDLPGEQYF. The CDR3 nucleotides read TGTGCCAGCAGCCTGGACTTACCTGGCGAGCAGTACTTC. Variable domain in full (rest from reference TRBV5-6 and TRBJ2-7): DAGVTQSPTHLIKTRGQQVTLRCSPKSGHDTVSWYQQALGQGPQFIFQYYEEEERQRGNFPDRFSGHQFPNYSSELNVNALLLGDSALYLCASSLDLPGEQYFGPGTRLTVT.

This clonotype showed up many times. The DNA of the CDR3 is TGTGCCAGCAGTTACTCACTAGTGGAGGAGCAGTTCTTC. Protein: CASSYSLVEEQFF. The genes are TRBV6-5 and TRBJ2-1; D possibly corresponds to TRBD2 (5 bases). Trimming removed 0 bases at V and 10 bases at J, with 10 bases between. The germline V gene encodes CDR1 MNHEY and CDR2 SVGAGI. The CDR3 length is 13 residues.

This clonotype appeared a few times. The chain joins TRBV5-1 to TRBJ1-2, with D uncertain. CDR3 size: 13 residues. The germline gives CDR1 SGHRS, CDR2 YFSETQ. The V end lost 2 bases, the J end lost 3 bases, and 8 bases lay between the germline ends. CDR3 nucleotide sequence: TGCGCCAGCAGCTTACGGGAGGACTATGGCTACACCTTC. It encodes CASSLREDYGYTF.

CDR3 coding DNA: TGTGCCAGCAGCTTGGCCGCCCGAGGGACTGGGGCCAACGTCCTGACTTTC. Translated: CASSLAARGTGANVLTF. This chain uses TRBV5-5 with TRBJ2-6, with TRBD2 as a possible D gene (5 bases). The CDR3 extends over 17 amino acids. Trimming left V 0 bases short and J 2 bases short, with 12 bases between. The germline gives CDR1 SGHKS, CDR2 YYEKEE (reference sequence).

This clonotype appeared a few times. J is TRBJ2-7 and V is TRBV5-5, with D possibly matching TRBD1 (5 bases). Germline CDR1 SGHKS, CDR2 YYEKEE (reference sequence). V was clipped by 0 bases and J by 7 bases, with 14 bases between them. The CDR3 runs 14 residues. The CDR3 DNA reads TGTGCCAGCAGCTTGGTGTTTGCAGGGCGAGAGCAGTACTTC. As protein: CASSLVFAGREQYF.

In its sample, this clonotype was seen a few times. The chain combines TRBV12-3 or TRBV12-4 with TRBJ2-1; 9 nucleotides agree with TRBD2. J gave up 0 bases and V 2 bases, and 8 bases lay outside the gene matches. There are 18 residues in the CDR3. Here the CDR3 DNA reads TGTGCCAGCAGTTTAAGGGAACTAGCGGGCAGCTCCTACAATGAGCAGTTCTTC. This encodes CASSLRELAGSSYNEQFF.

The gene calls are TRBV29-1 and TRBJ2-1; 9 bases agree with TRBD1. The V segment lost 4 bases and the J segment 2 bases; nucleotides outside the gene matches: 6. This CDR3 has 15 amino acids. Germline CDR1 SQVTM, CDR2 ANQGSEA. DNA of the CDR3: TGCAGCGTTGGGACAGGGGAAGTAACCTACAATGAGCAGTTCTTC. Protein product: CSVGTGEVTYNEQFF.

The V call is TRBV25-1, the J call TRBJ2-2, with 12 bases fitting TRBD2. Germline values: CDR1 MGHDK, CDR2 SYGVNS. After removal of 3 bases from V and 3 bases from J, the junction contained 11 bases not matched to a gene. The CDR3 has 19 residues. The CDR3, as DNA: TGTGCCAGCAGTGAGTTGGGACTAGCGGGTAAGAGGTACACCGGGGAGCTGTTTTTT. Residues: CASSELGLAGKRYTGELFF.

The rearrangement uses TRBV29-1 and TRBJ2-7, with 11 bases lining up with TRBD2. The V and J ends lost 6 bases and 3 bases, in that order; junction bases with no gene match: 7. CDR3 length: 14 amino acids. Germline lookup yields CDR1 SQVTM and CDR2 ANQGSEA. The CDR3 region has the DNA TGCAGCGTGCGCACTAGCGGGAGTATCTACGAGCAGTACTTC. The encoded protein is CSVRTSGSIYEQYF.

The CDR3 bases are TGTGCCAGCACCCCACCCCAGCGGGAGGCCTCCTACAATGAGCAGTTCTTC. As protein: CASTPPQREASYNEQFF. This chain connects TRBV12-3 or TRBV12-4 to TRBJ2-1; 9 bases match TRBD2. The CDR3 contains 17 residues. Trimming cost V 7 bases and J 0 bases; bases outside gene matches: 10.

The gene calls are TRBV4-2 and TRBJ2-5, with D uncertain. The germline gives CDR1 LGHNA, CDR2 YNFKEQ. Trimming took off 0 bases at V and 1 base at J, with 12 bases between the two ends. The CDR3 is made up of 16 amino acids. The CDR3, as DNA: TGTGCCAGCAGCCAAGATTCAAGTTCCCTCCAAGAGACCCAGTACTTC. This encodes CASSQDSSSLQETQYF.

Here the CDR3 reads CASSLGLGTYNTGELFF. The CDR3 DNA reads TGTGCCAGCAGCTTAGGCCTCGGGACCTATAACACCGGGGAGCTGTTTTTT. V and J are TRBV7-9 and TRBJ2-2; perhaps D is TRBD1 or TRBD2 (5 bases each). This CDR3 contains 17 residues. Per the germline V gene, CDR1 is SEHNR and CDR2 is FQNEAQ (reference sequence). With 1 base removed from V and 2 bases from J, the gap between germline ends came to 14 bases.